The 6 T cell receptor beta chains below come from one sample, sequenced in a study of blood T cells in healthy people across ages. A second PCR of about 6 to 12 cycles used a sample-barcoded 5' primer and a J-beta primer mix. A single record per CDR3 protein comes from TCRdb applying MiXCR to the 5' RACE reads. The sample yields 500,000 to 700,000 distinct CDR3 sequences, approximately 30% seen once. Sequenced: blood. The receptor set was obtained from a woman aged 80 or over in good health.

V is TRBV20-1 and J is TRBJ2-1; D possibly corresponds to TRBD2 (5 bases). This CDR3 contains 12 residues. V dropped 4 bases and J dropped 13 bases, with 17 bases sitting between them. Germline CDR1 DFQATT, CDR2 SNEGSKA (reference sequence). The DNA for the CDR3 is TGCAGTGCTAAAGCAATGGGAGAGACCCAGTTCTTC. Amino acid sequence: CSAKAMGETQFF.

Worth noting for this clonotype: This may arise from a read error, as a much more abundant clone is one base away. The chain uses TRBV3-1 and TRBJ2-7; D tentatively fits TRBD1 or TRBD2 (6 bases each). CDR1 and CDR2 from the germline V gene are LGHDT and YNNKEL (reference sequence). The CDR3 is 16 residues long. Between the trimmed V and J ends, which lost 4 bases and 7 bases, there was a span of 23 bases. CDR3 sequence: CASSRRAGGWSDEQYF. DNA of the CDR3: TGTGCCAGCAGCCGTAGGGCCGGGGGCTGGAGTGATGAGCAGTACTTC.

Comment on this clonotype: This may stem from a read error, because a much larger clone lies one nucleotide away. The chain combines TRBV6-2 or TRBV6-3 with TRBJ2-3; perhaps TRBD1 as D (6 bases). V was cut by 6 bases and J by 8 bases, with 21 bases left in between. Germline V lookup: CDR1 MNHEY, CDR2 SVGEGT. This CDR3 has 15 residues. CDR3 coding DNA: TGTGCCAGCAGCTCCGGACTCTTGGGGGCAGGTACGCAGTATTTT. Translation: CASSSGLLGAGTQYF.

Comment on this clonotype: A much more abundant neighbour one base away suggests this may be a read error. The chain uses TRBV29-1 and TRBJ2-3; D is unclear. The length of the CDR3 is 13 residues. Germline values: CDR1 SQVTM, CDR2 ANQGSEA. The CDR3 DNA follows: TGCAGCGTTGCAGGAGCGTACACAGATACGCTGTATTTT. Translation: CSVAGAYTDTLYF.

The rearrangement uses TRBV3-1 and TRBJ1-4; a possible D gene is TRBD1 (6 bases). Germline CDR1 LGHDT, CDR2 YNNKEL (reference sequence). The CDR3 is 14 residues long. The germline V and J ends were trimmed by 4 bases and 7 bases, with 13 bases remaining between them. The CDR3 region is CASSPSGEGEKLFF. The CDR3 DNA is TGTGCCAGCAGCCCGTCAGGGGAGGGTGAAAAACTGTTTTTT.

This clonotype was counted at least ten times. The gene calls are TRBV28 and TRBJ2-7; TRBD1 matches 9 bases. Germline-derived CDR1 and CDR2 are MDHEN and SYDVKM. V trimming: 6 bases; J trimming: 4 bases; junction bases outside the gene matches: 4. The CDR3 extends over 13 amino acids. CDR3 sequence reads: CASRDRGLYEQYF. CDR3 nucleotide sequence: TGTGCCAGCAGGGACAGGGGTTTGTACGAGCAGTACTTC.